Below, 22 T cell receptor beta chains from the same sample are listed, as sequenced in a study of blood T cell repertoires in COVID-19. Profiling relied on immunoSEQ multiplex PCR, and the TCRdb table lists in-frame clones only, not all of them. This sample carries over 200,000 clones, less than 90% of them seen once, and the ten largest clones take roughly 18%. Sequencing input: peripheral blood. These receptors were taken from a woman aged 80 or over with active or convalescent COVID-19.

The V and J genes are TRBV9 and TRBJ2-6; D perhaps matches TRBD1 (7 bases). V lost 4 bases and J 0 bases, leaving 14 bases between the germline ends. Germline V gene data show CDR1 as SGDLS and CDR2 as YYNGEE. This CDR3 region has 17 residues. Here the CDR3 reads CASSPRGDYSGANVLTF. CDR3 in DNA: TGTGCCAGCAGCCCCAGGGGGGATTACTCTGGGGCCAACGTCCTGACTTTC. The variable domain in full, completed from reference TRBV9 and TRBJ2-6, reads DSGVTQTPKHLITATGQRVTLRCSPRSGDLSVYWYQQSLDQGLQFLIQYYNGEERAKGNILERFSAQQFPDLHSELNLSSLELGDSALYFCASSPRGDYSGANVLTFGAGSRLTVL.

A single count supports this clone. V gene TRBV4-3 combines with J gene TRBJ1-2, with D unclear. This CDR3 has 15 residues. Germline V gene sequence: CDR1 LGHNA, CDR2 YSLEER. V was trimmed by 0 bases and J by 0 bases, leaving 8 bases between them. CDR3 sequence (DNA): TGCGCCAGCAGCCAAGATCGTGCAGCTAACTATGGCTACACCTTC. Translated: CASSQDRAANYGYTF.

CDR3 in DNA: TGTGCCAGCAGCACACAGCGGGGGGTCAATGAGCAGTTCTTC. Encoded protein: CASSTQRGVNEQFF. V usage is TRBV7-2 and J usage is TRBJ2-1; 9 bases match TRBD2. Germline V gene data show CDR1 as SGHTA and CDR2 as FQGNSA. V shed 5 bases, J shed 6 bases, and the junction held 5 bases outside the gene matches. The CDR3 runs to 14 residues.

This clone showed up just a few times. The chain links TRBV30 to TRBJ2-5; TRBD2 might be the D (5 bases). Germline V gene sequence: CDR1 GTSNPN, CDR2 SVGIG (reference sequence). This CDR3 is built from 13 residues. V lost 3 bases and J 5 bases, leaving 13 bases between the germline ends. The CDR3 region is CAWRQKRGETQYF. The CDR3, as DNA: TGTGCCTGGAGGCAGAAAAGAGGGGAGACCCAGTACTTC.

The chain combines TRBV10-3 with TRBJ1-5, with 9 bases aligning to TRBD1. V shed 2 bases and J 4 bases; nucleotides not matched to a gene: 3. Germline V gene data show CDR1 as ENHRY and CDR2 as SYGVKD. CDR3 size: 15 residues. The CDR3 here is CAISEGTGSNQPQHF. The CDR3 coding sequence is TGTGCCATCAGTGAGGGGACAGGGTCAAATCAGCCCCAGCATTTT.

This clone was seen a single time. The chain employs TRBV15 and TRBJ2-3; no firm D call. The germline V and J ends were trimmed by 5 bases and 4 bases, with 4 bases remaining between them. The CDR3 runs 11 residues. The V gene's germline CDR1 is LNHNV and CDR2 YYDKDF (reference sequence). The CDR3 loop is CATSSADTQYF. The CDR3, as DNA: TGTGCCACCAGCTCGGCAGATACGCAGTATTTT.

The chain carries TRBV5-1 and TRBJ1-1; D is ambiguous. Between the trimmed V and J ends, which lost 4 bases and 1 base, there was a span of 14 bases. The length of the CDR3 is 15 residues. The germline V gene encodes CDR1 SGHRS and CDR2 YFSETQ. The CDR3 nucleotides are TGCGCCAGCAGCCTGGGAGGGCCAGGGAACACTGAAGCTTTCTTT. It translates to CASSLGGPGNTEAFF.

The chain carries TRBV18 and TRBJ2-7; 12 bases align to TRBD2. The CDR3 covers 15 residues. The trim removed 2 bases at V and 4 bases at J, leaving 3 bases unmatched. CDR1 KGHSH and CDR2 LQKENI come from the germline V gene. The CDR3 DNA sequence: TGTGCCAGCTCACCAGCGCTAGCGGGAGGGTACGAGCAGTACTTC. It is translated as CASSPALAGGYEQYF.

This chain joins TRBV21-1 and TRBJ1-5. TRBV21-1 constitutes a pseudogene. CDR3 length: 17 residues. In DNA, the CDR3 is TGTGCCAGCAGCAACCCTAGAGCCCGAGATAGCAATCAGCCCCAGCATTTT. Its protein is CASSNPRARDSNQPQHF.

The CDR3 protein is CSAGTQMNTEAFF. The CDR3 coding sequence is TGCAGCGCTGGGACACAAATGAACACTGAAGCTTTCTTT. The chain links TRBV29-1 to TRBJ1-1; D may be TRBD1 (6 bases). Germline assignment: CDR1 SQVTM and CDR2 ANQGSEA. Between the trimmed V and J ends, which lost 7 bases and 0 bases, there was a span of 12 bases. The CDR3 has 13 residues.

This clone has just one count. V and J are TRBV2 and TRBJ2-3; 8 bases map to TRBD1. The ends lost 6 bases at V and 4 bases at J; junction bases unmatched: 0. Germline values: CDR1 SNHLY, CDR2 FYNNEI. CDR3 length equals 12 residues. CDR3 nucleotides: TGTGCCAGCAGACAGGGGGCAGATACGCAGTATTTT. Its translation is CASRQGADTQYF.

The CDR3, as DNA: TGTGCCAGCAGCTTGGAGACAGCGTCGGAGACCCAGTACTTC. Translated, it gives CASSLETASETQYF. The gene calls are TRBV7-2 and TRBJ2-5, with D possibly being TRBD1 (5 bases). Per the germline V gene, CDR1 is SGHTA and CDR2 is FQGNSA. The CDR3 is made up of 14 amino acids. Deletions cut 3 bases from V and 5 bases from J, with 13 bases between.

This clone has more than one count but fewer than ten. The chain carries TRBV4-3 and TRBJ1-1, with a possible D match to TRBD1 (5 bases). CDR3 size: 19 residues. Germline V gives CDR1 LGHNA, CDR2 YSLEER. Trimming took off 0 bases at V and 1 base at J, with 21 bases between the two ends. The CDR3 spells CASSQDPRQGGERNTEAFF. CDR3 DNA: TGCGCCAGCAGCCAAGACCCTCGTCAGGGCGGGGAAAGGAACACTGAAGCTTTCTTT.

The V call is TRBV5-4, the J call TRBJ2-5, with 8 nucleotides matching TRBD2. Germline V gene sequence: CDR1 SGHNT, CDR2 YYREEE (reference sequence). The CDR3 covers 16 residues. J gave up 2 bases and V 4 bases, and 10 bases lay outside the gene matches. The DNA of the CDR3 is TGTGCCAGCAGCCCGACTAGCGTCCCTCAACAAGAGACCCAGTACTTC. It yields the protein CASSPTSVPQQETQYF.

The rearrangement joins TRBV9 to TRBJ1-1, with D unclear. Trimming left V 2 bases short and J 1 base short, with 9 bases between. Per germline, CDR1 SGDLS and CDR2 YYNGEE. The CDR3 sequence is 14 residues long. The CDR3 nucleotides are TGTGCCAGCAGCGTGGCACAGCAGAACACTGAAGCTTTCTTT. Translated, it gives CASSVAQQNTEAFF.

CDR3 residues: CATLVGTASNQPQHF. DNA for the CDR3: TGTGCCACCCTAGTGGGGACAGCTAGCAATCAGCCCCAGCATTTT. This chain connects TRBV6-5 to TRBJ1-5; 7 nucleotides line up with TRBD1. This CDR3 has 15 residues. From germline, CDR1 is MNHEY and CDR2 SVGAGI. V gave up 10 bases and J gave up 0 bases; unmatched junction bases: 9.

The sample holds one count of this clone. V gene TRBV7-9 combines with J gene TRBJ1-1, with unresolved D. The V end lost 4 bases, the J end lost 0 bases, and 12 bases lay between the germline ends. CDR1 is SEHNR and CDR2 is FQNEAQ in the germline V gene (reference sequence). This CDR3 has 15 amino acids. The DNA for the CDR3 is TGTGCCAGCAGCTCGGACGGGAATATGAACACTGAAGCTTTCTTT. Translated: CASSSDGNMNTEAFF.

The chain couples TRBV19 to TRBJ1-1, with 9 bases lining up with TRBD1. The CDR3 extends over 12 amino acids. The V segment lost 10 bases and the J segment 4 bases; nucleotides outside the gene matches: 4. Germline CDR1 and CDR2: LNHDA and SQIVND (reference sequence). The DNA for the CDR3 is TGTGCCACCCAGACAGGGGGCACTGAAGCTTTCTTT. Translating gives CATQTGGTEAFF.

Here the CDR3 reads CASSFQGAIETQYF. DNA of the CDR3: TGCGCCAGCAGCTTCCAGGGGGCGATTGAGACCCAGTACTTC. This chain connects TRBV5-1 to TRBJ2-5, with 8 bases identical to TRBD1. J lost 5 bases, V lost 2 bases, and 5 bases had no gene match. Germline V gene lookup returns CDR1 SGHRS and CDR2 YFSETQ. The CDR3 consists of 14 residues.

The chain combines TRBV18 with TRBJ2-3; 10 bases match TRBD2. Trimming at V came to 4 bases and at J to 3 bases, leaving 4 bases not matched to a gene. The CDR3 loop spans 15 amino acids. Germline CDR1 is KGHSH and CDR2 is LQKENI. The CDR3 loop is CASSRAGGPTDTQYF. For the CDR3, the DNA is TGTGCCAGCTCACGAGCGGGGGGGCCAACAGATACGCAGTATTTT.

The chain combines TRBV18 with TRBJ2-1; 11 bases map to TRBD2. This CDR3 spans 15 amino acids. After removal of 3 bases from V and 4 bases from J, the junction contained 2 bases not matched to a gene. Germline loops: CDR1 KGHSH, CDR2 LQKENI. The CDR3 nucleotides read TGTGCCAGCTCACCGACTAGCGGGGTATACAATGAGCAGTTCTTC. This encodes CASSPTSGVYNEQFF.

CDR3 in amino acids: CASSRLADTQYF. In nucleotides, the CDR3 is TGTGCCAGCAGCCGGCTAGCGGATACGCAGTATTTT. The chain recombines TRBV6-2 or TRBV6-3 with TRBJ2-3; maybe TRBD2 (6 bases). Germline V gene sequence: CDR1 MNHEY, CDR2 SVGEGT. Trimming pared 6 bases from V and 6 bases from J, leaving 10 bases between. The length of the CDR3 is 12 residues.